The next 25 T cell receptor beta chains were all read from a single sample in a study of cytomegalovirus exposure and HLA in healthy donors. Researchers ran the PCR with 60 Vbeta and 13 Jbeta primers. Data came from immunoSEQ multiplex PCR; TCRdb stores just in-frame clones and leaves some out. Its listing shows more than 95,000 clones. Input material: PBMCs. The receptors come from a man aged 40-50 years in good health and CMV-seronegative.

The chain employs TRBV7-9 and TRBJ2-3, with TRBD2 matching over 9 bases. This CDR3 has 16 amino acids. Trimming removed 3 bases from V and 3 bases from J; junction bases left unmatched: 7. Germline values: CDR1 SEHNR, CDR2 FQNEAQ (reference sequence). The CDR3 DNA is TGTGCCAGCAGCTTCTCAGCGGGAGGCAATACAGATACGCAGTATTTT. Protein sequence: CASSFSAGGNTDTQYF.

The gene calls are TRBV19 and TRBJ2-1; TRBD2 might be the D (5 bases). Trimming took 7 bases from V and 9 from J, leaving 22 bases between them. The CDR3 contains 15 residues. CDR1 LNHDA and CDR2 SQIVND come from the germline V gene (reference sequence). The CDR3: CASTVTMRNEGEQFF. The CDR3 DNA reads TGTGCCAGTACAGTAACTATGAGAAACGAGGGTGAGCAGTTCTTC.

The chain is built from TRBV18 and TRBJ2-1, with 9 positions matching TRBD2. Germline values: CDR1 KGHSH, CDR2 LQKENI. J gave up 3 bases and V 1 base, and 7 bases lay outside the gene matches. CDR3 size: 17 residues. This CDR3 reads CASSPRSSGRFYNEQFF. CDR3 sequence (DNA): TGTGCCAGCTCACCACGGAGTAGCGGGAGATTCTACAATGAGCAGTTCTTC.

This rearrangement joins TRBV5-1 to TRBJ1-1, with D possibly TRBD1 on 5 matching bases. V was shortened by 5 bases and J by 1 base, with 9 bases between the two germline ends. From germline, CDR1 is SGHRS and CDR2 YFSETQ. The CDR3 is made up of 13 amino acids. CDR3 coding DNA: TGCGCCAGCAGTCACGGACAGAACACTGAAGCTTTCTTT. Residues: CASSHGQNTEAFF.

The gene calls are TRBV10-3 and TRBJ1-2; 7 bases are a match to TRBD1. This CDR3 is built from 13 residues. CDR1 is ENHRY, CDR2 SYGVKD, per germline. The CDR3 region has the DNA TGTGCGATAGGGGGCCAGGTGAATAATGGCTACACCTTC. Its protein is CAIGGQVNNGYTF.

For the CDR3, the DNA is TGTGCTAGTGGTTTGGGGACTAGCGGCACAGATACGCAGTATTTT. Protein product: CASGLGTSGTDTQYF. The V call is TRBV12-5, the J call TRBJ2-3, with 9 positions matching TRBD2. The CDR3 covers 15 residues. The trim removed 1 base at V and 1 base at J, leaving 0 bases unmatched. Per the germline V gene, CDR1 is LGHNT and CDR2 is FRNRAP. Full variable domain (remainder filled in from reference TRBV12-5 and TRBJ2-3): DARVTQTPRHKVTEMGQEVTMRCQPILGHNTVFWYRQTMMQGLELLAYFRNRAPLDDSGMPKDRFSAEMPDATLATLKIQPSEPRDSAVYFCASGLGTSGTDTQYFGPGTRLTVL.

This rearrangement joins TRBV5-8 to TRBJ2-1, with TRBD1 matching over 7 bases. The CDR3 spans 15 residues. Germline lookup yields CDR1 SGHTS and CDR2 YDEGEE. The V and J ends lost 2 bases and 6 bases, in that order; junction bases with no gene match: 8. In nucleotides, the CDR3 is TGTGCCAGCAGCTTCGAGGGGGCATTTTCCAATGAGCAGTTCTTC. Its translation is CASSFEGAFSNEQFF.

The CDR3 spells CAWSVSTGPQHF. In DNA, the CDR3 is TGTGCCTGGAGTGTAAGTACAGGGCCCCAGCATTTT. This chain uses TRBV30 with TRBJ1-5; D possibly corresponds to TRBD1 (5 bases). V lost 0 bases to trimming and J lost 9 bases, with 9 bases between them. The CDR3 is 12 residues long. CDR1 and CDR2 (germline): GTSNPN, SVGIG (reference sequence). Combining the CDR3 with reference TRBV30 and TRBJ1-5 gives the whole variable domain SQTIHQWPATLVQPVGSPLSLECTVEGTSNPNLYWYRQAAGRGLQLLFYSVGIGQISSEVPQNLSASRPQDRQFILSSKKLLLSDSGFYLCAWSVSTGPQHFGDGTRLSIL.

CDR3 protein: CASSLGAQGSGDTGELFF. For the CDR3, the DNA is TGTGCCAGCAGTTTGGGAGCTCAGGGGAGCGGGGACACCGGGGAGCTGTTTTTT. The V and J genes are TRBV28 and TRBJ2-2, with TRBD2 as a possible D gene (7 bases). The V gene lost 3 bases and the J gene lost 3 bases, with 20 bases spanning the gap. The CDR3 runs to 18 residues. Germline assignment: CDR1 MDHEN and CDR2 SYDVKM.

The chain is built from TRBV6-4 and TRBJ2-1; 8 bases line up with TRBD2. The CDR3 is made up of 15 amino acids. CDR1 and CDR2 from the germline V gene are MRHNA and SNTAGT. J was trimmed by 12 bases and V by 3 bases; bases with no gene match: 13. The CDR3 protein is CASSEGQGTGTRQFF. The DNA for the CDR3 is TGTGCCAGCAGTGAAGGTCAGGGTACTGGGACTAGGCAGTTCTTC.

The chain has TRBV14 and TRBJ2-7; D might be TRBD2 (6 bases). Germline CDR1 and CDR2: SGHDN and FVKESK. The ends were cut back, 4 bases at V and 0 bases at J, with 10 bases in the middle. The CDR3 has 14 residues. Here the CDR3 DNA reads TGTGCCAGCAGCCTTTGGGGGGACTCCTACGAGCAGTACTTC. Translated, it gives CASSLWGDSYEQYF.

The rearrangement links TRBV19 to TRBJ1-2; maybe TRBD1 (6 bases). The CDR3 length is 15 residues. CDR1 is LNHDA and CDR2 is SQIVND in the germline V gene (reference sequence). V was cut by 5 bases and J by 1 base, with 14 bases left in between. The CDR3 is CASSPLTGYNYGYTF. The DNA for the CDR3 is TGTGCCAGTAGTCCTCTGACAGGCTATAACTATGGCTACACCTTC. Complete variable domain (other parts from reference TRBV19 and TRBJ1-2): DGGITQSPKYLFRKEGQNVTLSCEQNLNHDAMYWYRQDPGQGLRLIYYSQIVNDFQKGDIAEGYSVSREKKESFPLTVTSAQKNPTAFYLCASSPLTGYNYGYTFGSGTRLTVV.

DNA for the CDR3: TGTGCCAGCAGGGGGCGGCGGTTTAGCACAGATACGCAGTATTTT. It specifies CASRGRRFSTDTQYF. The rearrangement links TRBV28 to TRBJ2-3, with a possible D match to TRBD1 (5 bases). V lost 6 bases, J lost 0 bases, and 13 bases lay in between. The CDR3 has 15 amino acids. Germline values: CDR1 MDHEN, CDR2 SYDVKM.

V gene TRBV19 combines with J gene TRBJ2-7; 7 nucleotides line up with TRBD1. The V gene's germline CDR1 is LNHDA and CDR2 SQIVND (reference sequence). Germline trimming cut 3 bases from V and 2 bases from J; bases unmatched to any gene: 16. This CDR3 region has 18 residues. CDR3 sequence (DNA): TGTGCCAGTAGTATCTACCTGGGACAGAGCCGGAGAACCTACGAGCAGTACTTC. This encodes CASSIYLGQSRRTYEQYF.

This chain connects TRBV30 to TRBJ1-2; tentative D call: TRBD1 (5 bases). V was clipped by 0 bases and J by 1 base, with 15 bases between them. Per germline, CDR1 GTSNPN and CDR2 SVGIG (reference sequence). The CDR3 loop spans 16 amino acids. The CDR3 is CAWSVIGARGNYGYTF. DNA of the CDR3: TGTGCCTGGAGTGTGATTGGGGCGCGAGGTAACTATGGCTACACCTTC.

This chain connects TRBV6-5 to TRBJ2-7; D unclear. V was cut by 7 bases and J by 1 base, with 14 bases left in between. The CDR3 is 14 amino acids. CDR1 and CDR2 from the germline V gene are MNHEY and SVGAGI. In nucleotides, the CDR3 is TGTGCCAGCAAACAAATCGTGCCGTCCTACGAGCAGTACTTC. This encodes CASKQIVPSYEQYF.

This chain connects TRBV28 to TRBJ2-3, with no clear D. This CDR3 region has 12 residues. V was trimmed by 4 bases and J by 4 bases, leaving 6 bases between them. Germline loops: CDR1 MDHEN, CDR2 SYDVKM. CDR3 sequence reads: CASSSNPDTQYF. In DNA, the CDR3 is TGTGCCAGCAGTTCTAATCCAGATACGCAGTATTTT.

CDR3 amino acids: CASSFRTQLSYEQYF. The CDR3 DNA is TGTGCCAGCAGCTTCCGGACACAACTCTCCTACGAGCAGTACTTC. This chain joins TRBV7-8 and TRBJ2-7; tentative D call: TRBD1 (5 bases). The CDR3 is 15 residues long. Germline loops: CDR1 SGHVS, CDR2 FQNEAQ. The germline V and J ends were trimmed by 3 bases and 0 bases, with 12 bases remaining between them.

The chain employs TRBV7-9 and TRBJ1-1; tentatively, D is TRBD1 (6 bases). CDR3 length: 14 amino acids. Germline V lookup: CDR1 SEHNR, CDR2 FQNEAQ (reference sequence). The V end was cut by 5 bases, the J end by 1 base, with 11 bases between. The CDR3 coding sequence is TGTGCCAGCAGCCTACGACAGGAGAACACTGAAGCTTTCTTT. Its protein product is CASSLRQENTEAFF.

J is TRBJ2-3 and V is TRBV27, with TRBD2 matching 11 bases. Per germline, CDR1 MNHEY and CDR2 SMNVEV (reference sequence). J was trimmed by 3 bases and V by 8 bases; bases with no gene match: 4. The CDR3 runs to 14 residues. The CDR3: CASRTSGHTDTQYF. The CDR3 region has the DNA TGTGCCAGCCGGACTAGCGGGCATACAGATACGCAGTATTTT.

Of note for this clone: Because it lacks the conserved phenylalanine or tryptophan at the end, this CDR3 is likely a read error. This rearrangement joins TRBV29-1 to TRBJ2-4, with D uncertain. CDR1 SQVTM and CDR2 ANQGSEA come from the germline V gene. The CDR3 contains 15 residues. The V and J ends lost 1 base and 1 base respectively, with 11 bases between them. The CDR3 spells CSVEGGLGAKNIQYL. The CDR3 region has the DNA TGCAGCGTTGAAGGCGGCCTGGGGGCCAAAAACATTCAGTACCTC.

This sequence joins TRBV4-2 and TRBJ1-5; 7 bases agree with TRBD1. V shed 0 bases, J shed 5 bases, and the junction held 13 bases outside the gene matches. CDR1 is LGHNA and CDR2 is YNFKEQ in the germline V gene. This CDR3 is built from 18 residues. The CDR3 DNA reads TGTGCCAGCAGCCAAGATCTAGGAAAGACAGGGAACTATCAGCCCCAGCATTTT. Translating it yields CASSQDLGKTGNYQPQHF.

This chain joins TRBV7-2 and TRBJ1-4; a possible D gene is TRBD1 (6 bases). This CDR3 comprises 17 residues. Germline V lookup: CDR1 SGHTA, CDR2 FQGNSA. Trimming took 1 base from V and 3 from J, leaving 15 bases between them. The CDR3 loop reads CASSLGEGVGANEKLFF. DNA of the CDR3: TGTGCCAGCAGCTTAGGAGAGGGGGTCGGAGCTAATGAAAAACTGTTTTTT. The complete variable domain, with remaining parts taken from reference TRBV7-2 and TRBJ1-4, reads GAGVSQSPSNKVTEKGKDVELRCDPISGHTALYWYRQSLGQGLEFLIYFQGNSAPDKSGLPSDRFSAERTGGSVSTLTIQRTQQEDSAVYLCASSLGEGVGANEKLFFGSGTQLSVL.

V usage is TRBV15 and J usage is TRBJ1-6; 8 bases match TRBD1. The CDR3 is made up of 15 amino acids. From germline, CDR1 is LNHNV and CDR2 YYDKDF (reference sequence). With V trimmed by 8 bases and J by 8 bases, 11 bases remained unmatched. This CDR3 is CATGQGDSIDSPLHF. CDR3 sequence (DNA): TGTGCCACCGGACAGGGAGATTCTATAGATTCACCCCTCCACTTT. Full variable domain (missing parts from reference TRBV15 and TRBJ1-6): DAMVIQNPRYQVTQFGKPVTLSCSQTLNHNVMYWYQQKSSQAPKLLFHYYDKDFNNEADTPDNFQSRRPNTSFCFLDIRSPGLGDTAMYLCATGQGDSIDSPLHFGNGTRLTVT.

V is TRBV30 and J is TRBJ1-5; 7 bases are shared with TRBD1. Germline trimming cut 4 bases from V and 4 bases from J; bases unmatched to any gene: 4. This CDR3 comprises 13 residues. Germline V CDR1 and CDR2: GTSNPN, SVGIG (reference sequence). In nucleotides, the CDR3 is TGTGCCTGGAATCACAGGGGTAATCAGCCCCAGCATTTT. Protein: CAWNHRGNQPQHF.